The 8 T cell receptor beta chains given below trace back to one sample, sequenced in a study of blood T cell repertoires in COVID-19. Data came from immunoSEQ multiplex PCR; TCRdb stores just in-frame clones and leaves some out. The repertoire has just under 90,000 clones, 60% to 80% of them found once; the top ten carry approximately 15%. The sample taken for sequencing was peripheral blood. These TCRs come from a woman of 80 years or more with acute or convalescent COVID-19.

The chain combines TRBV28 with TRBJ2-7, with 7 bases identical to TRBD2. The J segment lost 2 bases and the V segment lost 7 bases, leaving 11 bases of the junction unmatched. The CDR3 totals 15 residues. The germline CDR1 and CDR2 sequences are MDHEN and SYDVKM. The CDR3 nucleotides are TGTGCCAGCATTCAATTGGGGGGGGGACCCTACGAGCAGTACTTC. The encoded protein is CASIQLGGGPYEQYF.

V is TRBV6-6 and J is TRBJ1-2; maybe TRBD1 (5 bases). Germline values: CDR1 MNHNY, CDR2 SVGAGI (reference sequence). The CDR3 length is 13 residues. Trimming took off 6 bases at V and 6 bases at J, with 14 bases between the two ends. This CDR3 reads CASRGGDIHGYTF. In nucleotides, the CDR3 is TGTGCCAGCAGGGGGGGGGATATTCATGGCTACACCTTC.

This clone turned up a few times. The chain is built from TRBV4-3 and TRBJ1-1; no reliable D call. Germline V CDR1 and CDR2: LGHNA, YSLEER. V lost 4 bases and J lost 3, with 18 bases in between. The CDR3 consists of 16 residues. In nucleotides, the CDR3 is TGCGCCAGCAGCCTCCTCCGGGAGGGAATGTACACTGAAGCTTTCTTT. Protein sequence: CASSLLREGMYTEAFF.

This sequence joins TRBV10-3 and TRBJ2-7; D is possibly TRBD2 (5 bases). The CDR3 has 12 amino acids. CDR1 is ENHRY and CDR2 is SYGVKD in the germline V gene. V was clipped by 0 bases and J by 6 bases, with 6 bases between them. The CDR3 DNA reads TGTGCCATCAGTGAGTCGGAGGCCGAGCAGTACTTC. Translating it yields CAISESEAEQYF.

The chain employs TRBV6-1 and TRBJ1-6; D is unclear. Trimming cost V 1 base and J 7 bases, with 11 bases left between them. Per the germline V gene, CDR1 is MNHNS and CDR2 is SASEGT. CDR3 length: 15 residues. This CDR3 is CASSEVGADNSPLHF. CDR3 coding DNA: TGTGCCAGCAGTGAAGTGGGCGCCGACAATTCACCCCTCCACTTT.

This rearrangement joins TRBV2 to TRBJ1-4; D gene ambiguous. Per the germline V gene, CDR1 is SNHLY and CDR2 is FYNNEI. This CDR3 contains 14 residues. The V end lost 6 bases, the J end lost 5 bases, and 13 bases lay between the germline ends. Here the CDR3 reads CASREGLGNEKLFF. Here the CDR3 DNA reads TGTGCCAGCAGGGAGGGCCTGGGGAATGAAAAACTGTTTTTT.

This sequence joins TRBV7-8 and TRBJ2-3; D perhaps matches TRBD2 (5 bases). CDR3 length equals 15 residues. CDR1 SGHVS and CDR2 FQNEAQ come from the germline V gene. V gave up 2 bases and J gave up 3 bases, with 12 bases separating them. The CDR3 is CASSLLGDPTDTQYF. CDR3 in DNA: TGTGCCAGCAGCTTACTCGGGGATCCGACAGATACGCAGTATTTT.

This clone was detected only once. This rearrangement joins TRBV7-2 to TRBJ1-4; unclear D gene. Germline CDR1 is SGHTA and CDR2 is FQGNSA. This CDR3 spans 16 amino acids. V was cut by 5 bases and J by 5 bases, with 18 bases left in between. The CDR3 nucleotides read TGTGCCAGCAGCCGCTCGGGGTCAGGCCTGAATGAAAAACTGTTTTTT. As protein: CASSRSGSGLNEKLFF.